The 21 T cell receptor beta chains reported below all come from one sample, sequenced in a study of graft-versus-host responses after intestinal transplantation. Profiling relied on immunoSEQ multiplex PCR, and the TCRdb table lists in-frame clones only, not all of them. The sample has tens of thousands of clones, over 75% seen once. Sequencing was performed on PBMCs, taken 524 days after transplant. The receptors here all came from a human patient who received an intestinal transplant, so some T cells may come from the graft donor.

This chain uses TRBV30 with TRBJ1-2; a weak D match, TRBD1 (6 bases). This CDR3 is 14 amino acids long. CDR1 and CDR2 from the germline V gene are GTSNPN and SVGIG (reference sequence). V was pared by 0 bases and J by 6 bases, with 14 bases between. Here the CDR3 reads CAWSVLGGVHGYTF. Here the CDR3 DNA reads TGTGCCTGGAGTGTCCTAGGGGGGGTTCATGGCTACACCTTC.

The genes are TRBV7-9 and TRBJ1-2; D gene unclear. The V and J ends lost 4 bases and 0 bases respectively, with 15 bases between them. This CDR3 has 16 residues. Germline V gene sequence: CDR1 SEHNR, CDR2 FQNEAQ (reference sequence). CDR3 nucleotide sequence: TGTGCCAGCAGCTACCCTGGGCACCTAGCTAACTATGGCTACACCTTC. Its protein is CASSYPGHLANYGYTF.

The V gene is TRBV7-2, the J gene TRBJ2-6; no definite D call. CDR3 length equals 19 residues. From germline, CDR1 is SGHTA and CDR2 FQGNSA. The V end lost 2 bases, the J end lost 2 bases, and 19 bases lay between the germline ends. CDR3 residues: CASSLYTILAAPGANVLTF. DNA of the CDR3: TGTGCCAGCAGCTTATATACGATCCTCGCGGCACCTGGGGCCAACGTCCTGACTTTC.

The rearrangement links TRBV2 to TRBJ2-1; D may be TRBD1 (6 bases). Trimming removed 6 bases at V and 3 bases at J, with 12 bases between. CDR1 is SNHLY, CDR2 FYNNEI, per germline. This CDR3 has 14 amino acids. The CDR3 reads CASRWDKGYNEQFF. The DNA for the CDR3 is TGTGCCAGCAGATGGGACAAGGGCTACAATGAGCAGTTCTTC.

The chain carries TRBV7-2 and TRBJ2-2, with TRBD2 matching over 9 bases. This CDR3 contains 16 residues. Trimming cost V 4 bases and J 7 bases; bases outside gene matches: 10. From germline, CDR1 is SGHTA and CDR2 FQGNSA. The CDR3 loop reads CASSSRTSAEHGELFF. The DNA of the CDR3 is TGTGCCAGCAGCTCCCGGACTAGCGCCGAACACGGGGAGCTGTTTTTT.

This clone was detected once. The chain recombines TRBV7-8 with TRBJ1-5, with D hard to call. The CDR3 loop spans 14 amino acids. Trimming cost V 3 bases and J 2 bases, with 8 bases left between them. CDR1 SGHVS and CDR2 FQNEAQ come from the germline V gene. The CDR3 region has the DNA TGTGCCAGCAGCTTCGGCCAGGGCAATCAGCCCCAGCATTTT. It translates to CASSFGQGNQPQHF.

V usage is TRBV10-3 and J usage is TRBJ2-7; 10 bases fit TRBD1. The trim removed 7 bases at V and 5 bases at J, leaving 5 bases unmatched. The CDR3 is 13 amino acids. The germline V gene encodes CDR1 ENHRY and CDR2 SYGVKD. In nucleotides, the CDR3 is TGTGCCATCACCGGGACAGGGGTTGACGAGCAGTACTTC. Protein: CAITGTGVDEQYF.

The CDR3 DNA sequence: TGTGCCAGCAGTTCACAGGGACAGGGGGCTGCTCAGCATTTT. Amino acids: CASSSQGQGAAQHF. The V and J genes are TRBV28 and TRBJ1-5; 12 positions agree with TRBD1. V lost 4 bases and J lost 13; bases outside the gene matches: 8. This CDR3 is built from 14 residues. Germline CDR1 is MDHEN and CDR2 is SYDVKM.

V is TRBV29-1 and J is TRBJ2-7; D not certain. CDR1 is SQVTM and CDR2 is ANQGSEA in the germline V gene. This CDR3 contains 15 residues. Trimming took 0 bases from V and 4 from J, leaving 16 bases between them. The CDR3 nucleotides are TGCAGCGTTGAAGATTTAAGCAAACGCCCATACGAGCAGTACTTC. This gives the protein CSVEDLSKRPYEQYF.

The CDR3 DNA reads TGTGCCAGCAGCTTAGTAGGGACGGACTACGAGCAGTACTTC. It encodes CASSLVGTDYEQYF. The chain employs TRBV7-9 and TRBJ2-7, with D possibly being TRBD1 or TRBD2 (5 bases each). Trimming left V 1 base short and J 3 bases short, with 10 bases between. The CDR3 is made up of 14 amino acids. Per the germline V gene, CDR1 is SEHNR and CDR2 is FQNEAQ (reference sequence).

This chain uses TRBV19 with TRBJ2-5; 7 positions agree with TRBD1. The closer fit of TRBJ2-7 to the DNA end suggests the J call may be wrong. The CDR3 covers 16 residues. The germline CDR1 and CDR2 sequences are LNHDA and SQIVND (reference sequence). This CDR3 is CASSALGQGELYEQYF. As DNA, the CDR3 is TGTGCCAGTAGTGCCCTGGGGCAGGGGGAACTCTACGAGCAGTACTTC.

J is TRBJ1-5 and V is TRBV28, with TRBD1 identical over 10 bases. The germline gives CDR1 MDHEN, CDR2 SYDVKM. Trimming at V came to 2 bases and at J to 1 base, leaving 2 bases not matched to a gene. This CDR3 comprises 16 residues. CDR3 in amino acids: CASSLDRGRSNQPQHF. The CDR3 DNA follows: TGTGCCAGCAGTTTAGACAGGGGGCGAAGCAATCAGCCCCAGCATTTT.

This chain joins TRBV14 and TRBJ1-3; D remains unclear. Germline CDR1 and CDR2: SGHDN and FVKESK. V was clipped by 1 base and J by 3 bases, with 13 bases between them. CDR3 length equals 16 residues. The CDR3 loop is CASSQAWEEDGNTIYF. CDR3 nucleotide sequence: TGTGCCAGCAGCCAAGCGTGGGAAGAGGATGGAAACACCATATATTTT. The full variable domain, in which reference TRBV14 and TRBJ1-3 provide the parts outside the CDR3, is EAGVTQFPSHSVIEKGQTVTLRCDPISGHDNLYWYRRVMGKEIKFLLHFVKESKQDESGMPNNRFLAERTGGTYSTLKVQPAELEDSGVYFCASSQAWEEDGNTIYFGEGSWLTVV.

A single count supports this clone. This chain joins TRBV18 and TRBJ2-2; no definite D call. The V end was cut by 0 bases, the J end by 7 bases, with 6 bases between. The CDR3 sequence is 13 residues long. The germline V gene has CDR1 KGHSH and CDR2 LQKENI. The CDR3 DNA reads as TGTGCCAGCTCACCACCTAAGGTCGGGGAGCTGTTTTTT. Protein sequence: CASSPPKVGELFF. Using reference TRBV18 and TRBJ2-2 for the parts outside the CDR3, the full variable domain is NAGVMQNPRHLVRRRGQEARLRCSPMKGHSHVYWYRQLPEEGLKFMVYLQKENIIDESGMPKERFSAEFPKEGPSILRIQQVVRGDSAAYFCASSPPKVGELFFGEGSRLTVL.

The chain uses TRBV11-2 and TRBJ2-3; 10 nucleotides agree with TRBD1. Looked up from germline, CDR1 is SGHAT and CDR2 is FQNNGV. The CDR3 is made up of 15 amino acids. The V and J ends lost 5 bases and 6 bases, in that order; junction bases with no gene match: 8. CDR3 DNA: TGTGCCAGCAGCCCAACCGGGACAGGGGAGGATACGCAGTATTTT. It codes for CASSPTGTGEDTQYF.

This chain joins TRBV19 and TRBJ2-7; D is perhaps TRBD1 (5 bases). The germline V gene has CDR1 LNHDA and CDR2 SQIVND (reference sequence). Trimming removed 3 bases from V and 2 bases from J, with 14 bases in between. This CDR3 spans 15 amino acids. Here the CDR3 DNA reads TGTGCCAGTAGTATTGACGCAGGGCAGACCTACGAGCAGTACTTC. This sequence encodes CASSIDAGQTYEQYF.

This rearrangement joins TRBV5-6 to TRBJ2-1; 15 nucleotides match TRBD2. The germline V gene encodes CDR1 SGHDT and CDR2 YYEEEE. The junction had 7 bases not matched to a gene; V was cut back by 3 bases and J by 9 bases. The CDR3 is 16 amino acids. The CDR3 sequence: CASSWTSGRVYPEQFF. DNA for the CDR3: TGTGCCAGCAGCTGGACTAGCGGGAGGGTGTACCCTGAGCAGTTCTTC.

DNA for the CDR3: TGCAGCGTTGCCGAAGCGGGAGAGGGAGCCAAAAACATTCAGTACTTC. Protein product: CSVAEAGEGAKNIQYF. The V and J genes are TRBV29-1 and TRBJ2-4, with 8 bases fitting TRBD2. The CDR3 has 16 amino acids. Trimming took 4 bases from V and 0 from J; bases not matched to a gene: 8. CDR1 SQVTM and CDR2 ANQGSEA come from the germline V gene.

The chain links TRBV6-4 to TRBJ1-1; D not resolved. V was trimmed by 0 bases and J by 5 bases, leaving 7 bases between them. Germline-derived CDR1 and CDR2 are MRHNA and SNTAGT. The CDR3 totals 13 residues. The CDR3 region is CASSDSKGTEAFF. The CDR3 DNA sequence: TGTGCCAGCAGTGACTCGAAAGGGACTGAAGCTTTCTTT.

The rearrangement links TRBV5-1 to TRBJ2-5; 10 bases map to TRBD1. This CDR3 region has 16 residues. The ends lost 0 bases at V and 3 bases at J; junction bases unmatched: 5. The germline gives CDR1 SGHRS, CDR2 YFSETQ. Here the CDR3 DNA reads TGCGCCAGCAGCTTGGGCCCCGGGACAGGGGAAGAGACCCAGTACTTC. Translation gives CASSLGPGTGEETQYF.

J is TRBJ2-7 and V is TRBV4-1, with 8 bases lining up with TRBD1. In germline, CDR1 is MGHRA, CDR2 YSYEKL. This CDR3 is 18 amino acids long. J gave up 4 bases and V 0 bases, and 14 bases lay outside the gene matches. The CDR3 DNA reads TGCGCCAGCAGCCAAGATCAAAACGGGTACAGGGGGGTTTACGAGCAGTACTTC. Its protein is CASSQDQNGYRGVYEQYF.